Detailed here is one T cell receptor beta chain. The V and J ends lost 5 bases and 6 bases, in that order; junction bases with no gene match: 7. Germline V lookup: CDR1 SGHTA, CDR2 FQGNSA. The CDR3 loop spans 15 amino acids. These data originate in a study of technical replicates of blood from a handful of donors. Assay: immunoSEQ multiplex PCR; the TCRdb copy retains only in-frame clones and omits some. Here the sample spans 55,000 to 75,000 clones, around 96% being singletons. This sequence was found in a human donor in good health. Some clones in this sample may be carry-over from other donors' samples. Sequenced sample: PBMCs. The chain is built from TRBV7-2 and TRBJ2-7; 13 bases map to TRBD2. CDR3 sequence (DNA): TGTGCCAGCAGCCCCAGGACTAGCGGGAGTGGCGAGCAGTACTTC. Translating gives CASSPRTSGSGEQYF.